Listed below are T cell receptor beta chains from one sample, sequenced in a study of blood T cell repertoires in COVID-19. TCRdb's copy holds only in-frame clones and misses some; the assay was immunoSEQ multiplex PCR. The sample contains about 190,000 clones, 65% to 85% of which appear only once. The specimen sequenced was peripheral blood. The receptors stem from a man aged 60 to 69 with active or convalescent COVID-19. Both conserved end residues are part of each CDR3. D genes are given only for firm matches. Not all rows give a size; the values are once, few, many and, for expanded clones, a class.

v_call	clone_size	d_call	j_call	cdr3_aa	cdr3_nt
TRBV24-1	.	.	TRBJ2-7	CATSELDSLYF	TGTGCCACCAGTGAATTAGACAGTCTGTACTTC
TRBV18	.	TRBD1	TRBJ1-1	CASSLTGTENTEAFF	TGTGCCAGCTCACTTACCGGGACAGAGAACACTGAAGCTTTCTTT
TRBV5-1	.	TRBD1	TRBJ1-4	CASRPYDRGGEKLFF	TGCGCCAGCCGCCCTTACGACAGGGGGGGTGAAAAACTGTTTTTT
TRBV12-3/TRBV12-4	few	.	TRBJ1-1	CASSLRGNTEAFF	TGTGCCAGCAGTTTACGGGGGAACACTGAAGCTTTCTTT
TRBV9	.	TRBD1	TRBJ2-1	CASSANNRGNNEQFF	TGTGCCAGCAGCGCTAATAACAGGGGAAACAATGAGCAGTTCTTC
TRBV3-1/TRBV3-2	.	.	TRBJ2-3	CASSQVTGDTQYF	TGTGCCAGCAGCCAAGTAACCGGGGATACGCAGTATTTT
TRBV5-5	.	TRBD1	TRBJ1-2	CASSGSGQGSGYTF	TGTGCCAGCAGCGGGAGTGGACAGGGGAGTGGCTACACCTTC
TRBV28	few	TRBD2	TRBJ2-1	CASSFIFELAGGKSNEQFF	TGTGCCAGCAGTTTTATCTTTGAGCTAGCGGGAGGGAAGTCCAATGAGCAGTTCTTC
TRBV7-9	.	TRBD1	TRBJ1-5	CASSAPGTVNQPQHF	TGTGCCAGCAGCGCCCCCGGGACAGTTAATCAGCCCCAGCATTTT
TRBV5-4	.	TRBD1	TRBJ1-1	CASSLAGTGGEDTEAFF	TGTGCCAGCAGCCTGGCCGGGACAGGGGGCGAGGACACTGAAGCTTTCTTT
TRBV30	.	TRBD1	TRBJ1-2	CAWRDGTAYGYTF	TGTGCCTGGAGGGATGGGACAGCGTATGGCTACACCTTC
TRBV7-3	.	.	TRBJ2-7	CASSLMGPLEQYF	TGTGCCAGCAGCTTAATGGGGCCGCTCGAGCAGTACTTC
TRBV7-2	once	.	TRBJ2-7	CASSVGPAGSYEQYF	TGTGCCAGCAGCGTGGGCCCAGCTGGCTCCTACGAGCAGTACTTC
TRBV2	.	.	TRBJ1-2	CASRMEQTGRTGYTF	TGTGCCAGCAGGATGGAGCAAACAGGACGAACAGGCTACACCTTC
TRBV6-5	.	TRBD2	TRBJ2-5	CASSYAGEETQYF	TGTGCCAGCAGTTACGCGGGAGAGGAGACCCAGTACTTC
TRBV19	.	.	TRBJ2-2	CASTLASGELFF	TGTGCCAGTACCCTGGCCTCCGGGGAGCTGTTTTTT
TRBV18	.	TRBD1	TRBJ2-7	CASSTGIVEQYF	TGTGCCAGCTCGACAGGGATTGTCGAGCAGTACTTC
TRBV4-3	.	.	TRBJ2-7	CASSQGRAPDVEQYF	TGCGCCAGCAGCCAAGGGCGGGCCCCCGATGTTGAGCAGTACTTC
TRBV19	.	TRBD1	TRBJ1-5	CASRQGATQPQHF	TGTGCCAGTAGACAGGGGGCGACTCAGCCCCAGCATTTT
TRBV28	.	TRBD2	TRBJ2-7	CASSLSGRSHHEQYF	TGTGCCAGCAGCCTGAGCGGGAGGAGTCACCACGAGCAGTACTTC
TRBV19	.	.	TRBJ1-2	CASSISFNRVSSGYTF	TGTGCCAGTAGTATTTCTTTTAACAGGGTATCTTCTGGCTACACCTTC
TRBV6-5	.	.	TRBJ1-5	CASSPWTANQPQHF	TGTGCCAGCAGCCCATGGACAGCTAATCAGCCCCAGCATTTT
TRBV7-9	.	TRBD2	TRBJ2-2	CASSPGTSGVHRELFF	TGTGCCAGCAGCCCCGGGACTAGCGGGGTGCACCGGGAGCTGTTTTTT
TRBV20-1	few	.	TRBJ2-1	CSASHLNNEQFF	TGCAGTGCTAGTCACCTAAACAATGAGCAGTTCTTC
TRBV5-4	.	TRBD1	TRBJ1-2	CASSLGTGMNYGYTF	TGTGCCAGCAGCTTGGGGACAGGGATGAACTATGGCTACACCTTC
TRBV9	once	TRBD1	TRBJ2-1	CASSVDRGSYNEQFF	TGTGCCAGCAGCGTCGACAGGGGATCCTACAATGAGCAGTTCTTC
TRBV29-1	.	.	TRBJ2-7	CSGGPEVYEQYF	TGCAGCGGGGGACCGGAGGTCTACGAGCAGTACTTC
TRBV9	few	TRBD2	TRBJ2-7	CASSVGGGGYEQYF	TGTGCCAGCAGCGTAGGAGGCGGGGGCTACGAGCAGTACTTC
TRBV19	.	.	TRBJ1-5	CASSILGQGNQPQHF	TGTGCCAGTAGTATATTGGGGCAAGGCAATCAGCCCCAGCATTTT
TRBV6-5	.	TRBD1	TRBJ2-1	CASSPGQTRYNEQFF	TGTGCCAGCAGCCCGGGACAGACGAGATACAATGAGCAGTTCTTC
TRBV7-2	.	.	TRBJ2-1	CASSSGPPGVEQFF	TGTGCCAGCAGCTCCGGGCCCCCGGGGGTAGAGCAGTTCTTC
TRBV3-1/TRBV3-2	.	.	TRBJ2-5	CASSQGGGVGLRETQYF	TGTGCCAGCAGCCAAGGAGGAGGTGTGGGTTTGAGGGAGACCCAGTACTTC
TRBV28	.	.	TRBJ2-1	CASSLLGVGNEQFF	TGTGCCAGCAGTTTATTGGGAGTTGGGAATGAGCAGTTCTTC